This T cell receptor (beta chain) stems from a study of T cell responses to AZD1222 COVID-19 vaccine. Overall study findings and caveats: The donor group comprised mostly white British people and more females; the analysis possibly underestimated clonal diversity. Sampled repertoires all dated from after the peak T cell response. Reportedly, nearly half of unique spike TCRs recognized epitopes outside B.1.351/B.1.1.7 mutations. Seropositive status at baseline applied to only a handful of AZD1222 recipients.

CDR1 and CDR2 (germline): SGDLS, YYNGEE. CDR3 size: 14 residues. The germline V and J ends were trimmed by 0 bases and 4 bases, with 8 bases remaining between them. Comment on this clone: Its antigen is not identified.

Clones were read by immunoSEQ multiplex PCR, and TCRdb kept only the in-frame ones, dropping some. The data show over 150,000 clones, 80% to 95% seen once. The clonotype comes from an adult who received the MenACWY meningococcal vaccine as a control. Sequences were derived from peripheral blood, sampled 28 days after the second dose of the MenACWY control vaccine. J is TRBJ1-5 and V is TRBV9; tentative D call: TRBD1 (5 bases). CDR3 protein: CASSVAGENQPQHF. CDR3 sequence (DNA): TGTGCCAGCAGCGTAGCGGGGGAAAATCAGCCCCAGCATTTT. Using reference TRBV9 and TRBJ1-5 for the parts outside the CDR3, the full variable domain is DSGVTQTPKHLITATGQRVTLRCSPRSGDLSVYWYQQSLDQGLQFLIQYYNGEERAKGNILERFSAQQFPDLHSELNLSSLELGDSALYFCASSVAGENQPQHFGDGTRLSIL.